This is a list of T cell receptor beta chains from one sample in a study of Graves' ophthalmopathy and Graves' hyperthyroidism. Each CDR3 protein is one row after TCRdb ran MiXCR on the multiplex PCR reads. Among some 150,000 distinct CDR3 sequences listed, around 39% were seen once. Sequenced material: peripheral blood. These receptors originate from a man aged 30-40 years with Graves' ophthalmopathy. CDR3s include the opening cysteine and the closing phenylalanine or tryptophan. The order of the fields is J gene, V gene, D gene, clone size, CDR3 protein, CDR3 DNA. A D gene is named only where the DNA matches it firmly. Clone sizes are given selectively: once, few, many, or a class where the clone is expanded.

>TRBJ2-1|TRBV6-1|NA|NA
CASSAGYRSYNEQFF
TGTGCCAGCAGCGCGGGATATCGCTCCTACAATGAGCAGTTCTTC
>TRBJ1-6|TRBV12-3/TRBV12-4|NA|few
CASTPTLPDSPLHF
TGTGCCTCAACACCGACACTACCAGATTCACCCCTCCACTTT
>TRBJ1-5|TRBV6-1|NA|NA
CASTLQGFNQPQHF
TGTGCCAGCACCCTCCAGGGATTCAATCAGCCCCAGCATTTT
>TRBJ2-7|TRBV2|NA|NA
CASSVGTGAYEQYF
TGTGCCAGCAGTGTTGGGACTGGGGCCTACGAGCAGTACTTC
>TRBJ1-2|TRBV12-3/TRBV12-4|NA|many
CASSSTGRYGYTF
TGTGCCAGCAGCTCTACGGGACGCTATGGCTACACCTTC
>TRBJ2-5|TRBV24-1|NA|many
CATSDLGQPQETKYF
TGTGCCACCAGTGATTTGGGTCAGCCTCAAGAGACCAAGTACTTC
>TRBJ2-7|TRBV12-3/TRBV12-4|TRBD1|NA
CASRVQGAGEQYF
TGTGCCAGCAGGGTACAGGGGGCGGGCGAGCAGTACTTC
>TRBJ1-2|TRBV27|NA|many
CASSLIGSSYGYTF
TGTGCCAGCAGTTTAATAGGGTCTAGCTATGGCTACACCTTC
>TRBJ2-5|TRBV27|TRBD2|NA
CASRNRLAGGGETQYF
TGTGCCAGCAGAAACCGACTAGCGGGGGGCGGGGAGACCCAGTACTTC
>TRBJ1-3|TRBV30|NA|NA
CAWSRGGNTIYF
TGTGCCTGGAGTAGGGGTGGAAACACCATATATTTT
>TRBJ2-7|TRBV6-1|NA|NA
CASGEAGSYEQYF
TGTGCCAGCGGGGAAGCGGGCTCCTACGAGCAGTACTTC
>TRBJ1-1|TRBV12-3/TRBV12-4|NA|NA
CASRAPENTEAFF
TGTGCCAGCCGGGCCCCTGAGAACACTGAAGCTTTCTTT
>TRBJ2-2|TRBV6-2/TRBV6-3|NA|NA
CASSLTESNTGELFF
TGTGCCAGCAGCTTGACAGAATCGAACACCGGGGAGCTGTTTTTT
>TRBJ1-1|TRBV18|NA|many
CASSPGQVEAFF
TGTGCCAGCTCCCCGGGGCAGGTGGAAGCTTTCTTT
>TRBJ2-7|TRBV6-2/TRBV6-3|TRBD1|NA
CASKTGTGGGEQYF
TGTGCCAGCAAGACCGGGACAGGGGGCGGCGAGCAGTACTTC